A single sample gave rise to the 2 T cell receptor beta chains below, sequenced in a study of cytomegalovirus exposure and HLA in healthy donors (dated by TCRdb to about 2017). Libraries were constructed by the immunoSEQ multiplex PCR assay. For the multiplex PCR, a mixture combining 60 forward primers for TCR Vbeta segments and 13 reverse primers for TCR Jbeta segments was used. TCRdb stores this immuneACCESS table with in-frame sequences only. Part of the clones is absent; in the studies checked, under half of the shortfall reflects unresolved V genes, and no reason is known for the rest. In all, the sample holds some 170,000 clones, and over 70% of those were seen once. Roughly 3.6% of the sample comes from the top ten. The specimen was PBMCs. Receptor source: a woman between 55 and 75 years old in good health and CMV-seropositive.

The chain employs TRBV11-3 and TRBJ2-2; TRBD1 agrees at 11 bases. The CDR3 extends over 14 amino acids. The V gene's germline CDR1 is SGHNT and CDR2 YENEEA. Trimming at V came to 4 bases and at J to 8 bases, leaving 3 bases not matched to a gene. The DNA of the CDR3 is TGTGCCAGCAGCTCGGGACAGGGGGGAGGGGAGCTGTTTTTT. It specifies CASSSGQGGGELFF.

The CDR3 nucleotides read TGCGCCAGCAGCCAAGTTGGACTCGTGGCCTCCTACAATGAGCAGTTCTTC. Translated, it gives CASSQVGLVASYNEQFF. The chain has TRBV4-3 and TRBJ2-1; maybe TRBD2 (5 bases). The V gene lost 1 base and the J gene lost 0 bases, with 13 bases spanning the gap. The germline V gene has CDR1 LGHNA and CDR2 YSLEER. CDR3 size: 17 residues.